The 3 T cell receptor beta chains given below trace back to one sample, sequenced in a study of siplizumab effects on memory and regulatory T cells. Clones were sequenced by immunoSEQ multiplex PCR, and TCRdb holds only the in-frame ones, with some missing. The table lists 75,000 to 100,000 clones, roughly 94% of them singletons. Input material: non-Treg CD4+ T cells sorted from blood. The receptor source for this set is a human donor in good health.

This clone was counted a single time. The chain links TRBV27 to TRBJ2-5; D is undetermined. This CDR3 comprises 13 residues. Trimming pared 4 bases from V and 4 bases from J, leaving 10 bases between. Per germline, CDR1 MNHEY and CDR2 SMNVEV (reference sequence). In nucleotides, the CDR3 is TGTGCCAGCAGTTCGGGTAGAAGAGAGACCCAGTACTTC. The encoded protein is CASSSGRRETQYF.

The CDR3 reads CASRQVTGTSNEQFF. CDR3 DNA sequence: TGTGCCAGCAGGCAAGTGACCGGGACTAGCAATGAGCAGTTCTTC. The chain joins TRBV11-2 to TRBJ2-1; 8 bases agree with TRBD2. V trimming: 6 bases; J trimming: 6 bases; junction bases outside the gene matches: 10. Germline CDR1 reads SGHAT; CDR2 reads FQNNGV. CDR3 length equals 15 residues.

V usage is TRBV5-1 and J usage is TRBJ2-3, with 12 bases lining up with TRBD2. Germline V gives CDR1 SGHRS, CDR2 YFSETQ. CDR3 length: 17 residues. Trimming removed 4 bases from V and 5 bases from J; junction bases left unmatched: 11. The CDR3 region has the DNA TGCGCCAGCAGCGTACAATCGACTAGCGGGAGAGGAGATACGCAGTATTTT. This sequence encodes CASSVQSTSGRGDTQYF.